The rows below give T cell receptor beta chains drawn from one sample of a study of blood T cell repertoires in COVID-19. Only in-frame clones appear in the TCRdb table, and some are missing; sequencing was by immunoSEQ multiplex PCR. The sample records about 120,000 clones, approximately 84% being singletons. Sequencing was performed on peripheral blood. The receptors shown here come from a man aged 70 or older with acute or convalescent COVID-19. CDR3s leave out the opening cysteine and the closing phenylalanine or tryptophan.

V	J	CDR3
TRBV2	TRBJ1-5	ASARSGTGSRGQPQH
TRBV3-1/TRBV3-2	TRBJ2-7	ASSQGLIAGAGSSYEQY
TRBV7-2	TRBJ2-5	ASSLRGETQY
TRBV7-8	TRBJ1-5	ASSFDRGGQPQH
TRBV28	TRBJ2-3	ATRGGGTDTQY
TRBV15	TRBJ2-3	ATSSTRLAGGWGDTQY
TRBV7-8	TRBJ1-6	ASSLPARRYNSPLH
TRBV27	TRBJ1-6	ASSFYANHSPLH
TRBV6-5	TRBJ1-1	ASSPPGTGGPEAF
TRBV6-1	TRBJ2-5	ASSAETSGSSRETQY
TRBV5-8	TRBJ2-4	ASSFGQIENIQY
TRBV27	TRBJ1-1	ASSLGGPLNTEAF
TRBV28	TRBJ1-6	ASRDRDRAWPLH
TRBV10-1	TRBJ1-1	ASSPTGGEAF
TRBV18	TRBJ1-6	ASSPFGGAGNSPLH
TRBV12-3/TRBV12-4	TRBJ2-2	ASSSGGTGELF
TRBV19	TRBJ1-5	ASKAGLNQPQH
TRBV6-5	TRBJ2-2	ASCRTGRDTGELF
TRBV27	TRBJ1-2	ASSLTGQGLGGYT
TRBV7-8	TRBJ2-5	ASSLGLGLQETQY
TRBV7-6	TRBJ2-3	ASSSGGGSIDTQY
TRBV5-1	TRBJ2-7	ASSLGQGSPVYEQY
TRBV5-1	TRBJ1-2	ASSLTVNYGYT
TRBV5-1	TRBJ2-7	ASRGTGLYEQY
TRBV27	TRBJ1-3	ASSLSLQGPGNTIY
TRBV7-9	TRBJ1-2	ASSSEGYGYT
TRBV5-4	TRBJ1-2	ASSSGTDYGYT
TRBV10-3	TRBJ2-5	AISVDTGRAQY
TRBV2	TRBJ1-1	ASNRDRNTEAF
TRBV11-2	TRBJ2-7	ASSSAWEQY
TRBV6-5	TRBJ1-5	ASSVTGPQPQH
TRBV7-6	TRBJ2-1	ASSSGQGAPNEQF
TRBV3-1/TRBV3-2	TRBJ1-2	ASSISSGGGYT
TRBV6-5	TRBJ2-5	ASNLAGQETQY
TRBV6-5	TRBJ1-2	ASSYSGAGYT
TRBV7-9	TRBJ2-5	ASSLGLGGGEETQY
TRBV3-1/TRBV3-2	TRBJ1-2	ASSHRDIGRDGYT
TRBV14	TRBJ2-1	ASSQVAEQF
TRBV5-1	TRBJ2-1	ASSLGTSVGNEQF
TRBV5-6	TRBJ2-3	ASSLGGHTDTQY
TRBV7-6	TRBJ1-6	ASSFETGPNSPLH
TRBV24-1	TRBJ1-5	ATSDREVYQPQH
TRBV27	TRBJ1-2	ASSFGRETVYGYT
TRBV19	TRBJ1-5	ASSHSQQPQH
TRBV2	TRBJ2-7	ASSPGTGYEQY
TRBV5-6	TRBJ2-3	ASSLSDTQY
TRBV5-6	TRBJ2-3	ASSLKGTDTQY
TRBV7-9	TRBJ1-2	ASSPGAGGRSYGYT
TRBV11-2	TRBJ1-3	ASRKQGTSGNTIY